This T cell receptor (beta chain) was retrieved from a study of immune heterogeneity within non-small cell lung tumors. Bulk tumor genomic DNA, around 590 ng per sample, was used as template. Biopsies, several per primary tumor and spaced far apart, were collected during surgery. Enrolled individuals presented with untreated, newly diagnosed non-small cell lung cancer and received curative surgery. Donors comprised surgical patients with newly diagnosed non-small cell lung cancer, operated on with curative intent. Germline CDR1 KGHDR, CDR2 SFDVKD. CDR3 size: 13 residues. Trimming pared 7 bases from V and 9 bases from J, leaving 15 bases between. By sample fraction, this clonotype is medium-sized. Its antigen is unidentified. Multiplex PCR relied on 32 V and 13 J primers to amplify TCR beta CDR3. TCRdb independently ran MiXCR on the multiplex PCR reads; one entry per CDR3 protein. The sample records approximately 19,000 distinct CDR3 sequences, 28% being singletons.

Study-wide results and caveats: A moderate but significant correlation was observed between local T-cell clonality and local tumor mutational burden (R approximately 0.31). Individual patients had largely distinct high-frequency T-cell receptor beta clonotypes.

The TCR was taken from a man aged 40-49 years with non-small cell lung cancer. This rearrangement joins TRBV24-1 to TRBJ1-5; D is unclear. The sample taken for sequencing was lung tumor tissue. CDR3 sequence reads: CATSTTEGWPQHF. CDR3 DNA sequence: TGTGCCACCAGCACCACGGAGGGTTGGCCCCAGCATTTT.